The 30 T cell receptor beta chains in this list originate from one sample, sequenced in a study of blood T cell repertoires in COVID-19. TCRdb's table, derived via immunoSEQ multiplex PCR, lists solely in-frame clones and lacks some. The sample carries some 230,000 clones, 80% to 90% recorded once. The sequenced sample was PBMCs or T cells enriched from blood (not recorded which). These receptors all come from a woman aged 18-35 years in a cohort exposed to, infected with or recovered from COVID-19 (not recorded which).

J is TRBJ2-2 and V is TRBV30; a weak D match, TRBD1 (6 bases). CDR1 GTSNPN and CDR2 SVGIG come from the germline V gene (reference sequence). Between the trimmed V and J ends, which lost 2 bases and 5 bases, there was a span of 6 bases. The CDR3 covers 12 residues. The CDR3 nucleotides are TGTGCCTGGAGTAGGGGGACCGGGGAGCTGTTTTTT. Translating gives CAWSRGTGELFF.

J is TRBJ1-5 and V is TRBV4-1; 7 nucleotides align to TRBD1. The CDR3 runs 14 residues. Germline loops: CDR1 MGHRA, CDR2 YSYEKL. V lost 6 bases, J lost 1 base, and 3 bases stayed unmatched. The CDR3 DNA follows: TGCGCCAGCAGTCAACAGGGGAGCAATCAGCCCCAGCATTTT. It yields the protein CASSQQGSNQPQHF.

This clone was counted once. This chain joins TRBV3-1 (or the pseudogene TRBV3-2) and TRBJ1-3; maybe TRBD1 (5 bases). V was trimmed by 1 base and J by 0 bases, leaving 13 bases between them. The CDR3 spans 17 residues. CDR1 is LGHDT and CDR2 is YNNKEL in the germline V gene (reference sequence). CDR3: CASSQASGHNSGNTIYF. The CDR3, as DNA: TGTGCCAGCAGCCAAGCGTCAGGGCATAACTCTGGAAACACCATATATTTT.

The chain is built from TRBV12-5 and TRBJ1-4; D is unclear. V lost 1 base, J lost 0 bases, and 15 bases lay in between. CDR1 and CDR2 (germline): LGHNT, FRNRAP. CDR3 length: 18 residues. CDR3 in amino acids: CASGLGGEVYATNEKLFF. The CDR3 DNA follows: TGTGCTAGTGGTTTGGGTGGTGAGGTTTATGCAACTAATGAAAAACTGTTTTTT.

The chain combines TRBV28 with TRBJ1-1, with D possibly TRBD1 on 5 matching bases. Germline V CDR1 and CDR2: MDHEN, SYDVKM. V lost 1 base, J lost 5 bases, and 11 bases lay in between. The CDR3 consists of 14 residues. The CDR3 region is CASSLSDIGTEAFF. CDR3 coding DNA: TGTGCCAGCAGTTTATCGGACATTGGGACTGAAGCTTTCTTT.

The V gene is TRBV7-2, the J gene TRBJ2-5, with D perhaps TRBD1 (5 bases). Germline assignment: CDR1 SGHTA and CDR2 FQGNSA. The CDR3 consists of 14 residues. The ends were cut back, 3 bases at V and 1 base at J, with 9 bases in the middle. The chain's CDR3 is CASSFRTGQETQYF. The CDR3 DNA reads TGTGCCAGCAGCTTTAGAACAGGCCAAGAGACCCAGTACTTC.

This chain joins TRBV7-8 and TRBJ1-5; a possible D gene is TRBD1 (5 bases). Germline lookup yields CDR1 SGHVS and CDR2 FQNEAQ. The CDR3 is made up of 14 amino acids. The germline V and J ends were trimmed by 5 bases and 6 bases, with 14 bases remaining between them. The CDR3: CASSTYGGIQPQHF. The CDR3 nucleotides are TGTGCCAGCAGCACATACGGGGGGATTCAGCCCCAGCATTTT.

The rearrangement links TRBV9 to TRBJ2-2, with TRBD1 matching over 7 bases. Germline V lookup: CDR1 SGDLS, CDR2 YYNGEE. The CDR3 spans 17 residues. V shed 3 bases, J shed 0 bases, and the junction held 8 bases outside the gene matches. Here the CDR3 DNA reads TGTGCCAGCAGCGACTTCCACAGGGGCCCGAACACCGGGGAGCTGTTTTTT. It is translated as CASSDFHRGPNTGELFF.

The CDR3 DNA reads TGTGCCAGCAGTTTTGGCTATGAGCAGTTCTTC. It translates to CASSFGYEQFF. The rearrangement uses TRBV12-3 or TRBV12-4 and TRBJ2-1; D is ambiguous. The CDR3 covers 11 residues. Trimming took off 3 bases at V and 8 bases at J, with 5 bases between the two ends.

V usage is TRBV6-5 and J usage is TRBJ1-2, with 7 bases lining up with TRBD1. The CDR3 loop spans 14 amino acids. Germline V CDR1 and CDR2: MNHEY, SVGAGI. Trimming took 6 bases from V and 4 from J; bases not matched to a gene: 8. The CDR3 region has the DNA TGTGCCAGCAGGGAGGGGGCAGACCCCTATGGCTACACCTTC. Its translation is CASREGADPYGYTF.

The rearrangement uses TRBV4-2 and TRBJ2-5; D might be TRBD2 (5 bases). Trimming shortened V by 0 bases and J by 2 bases, and 13 bases separated the two germline ends. The germline V gene has CDR1 LGHNA and CDR2 YNFKEQ. This CDR3 comprises 16 residues. CDR3 loop: CASSQELTTLQETQYF. The CDR3 DNA is TGTGCCAGCAGCCAAGAACTGACTACACTACAAGAGACCCAGTACTTC.

The chain carries TRBV7-3 and TRBJ2-2; no clear D gene. The CDR3 is 15 amino acids. Trimming took 0 bases from V and 1 from J, leaving 6 bases between them. Germline V gives CDR1 SGHTA, CDR2 FQGTGA. The CDR3 nucleotides read TGTGCCAGCAGCTTAACGGTCGGGAACACCGGGGAGCTGTTTTTT. This codes for CASSLTVGNTGELFF. Combining the CDR3 with reference TRBV7-3 and TRBJ2-2 gives the whole variable domain GAGVSQTPSNKVTEKGKYVELRCDPISGHTALYWYRQSLGQGPEFLIYFQGTGAADDSGLPNDRFFAVRPEGSVSTLKIQRTERGDSAVYLCASSLTVGNTGELFFGEGSRLTVL.

Only one count was recorded for this clone. This chain uses TRBV11-2 with TRBJ2-2, with a weak D call TRBD1 (5 bases). The CDR3 is made up of 16 amino acids. Trimming cost V 6 bases and J 4 bases, with 18 bases left between them. Germline loops: CDR1 SGHAT, CDR2 FQNNGV. The DNA for the CDR3 is TGTGCCAGCAGAACCTACTTAGGGGTGGGCACCGGGGAGCTGTTTTTT. This translates into CASRTYLGVGTGELFF.

The chain has TRBV6-5 and TRBJ1-5, with 7 nucleotides matching TRBD1. V lost 0 bases and J lost 6; bases outside the gene matches: 2. The CDR3 totals 14 residues. CDR1 and CDR2 from the germline V gene are MNHEY and SVGAGI. For the CDR3, the DNA is TGTGCCAGCAGTTACTCGCAGGGGGGTCAGCCCCAGCATTTT. This encodes CASSYSQGGQPQHF.

This chain links TRBV29-1 with TRBJ1-1, with D tentatively TRBD1 (6 bases). The germline gives CDR1 SQVTM, CDR2 ANQGSEA. The CDR3 runs 12 residues. V was pared by 2 bases and J by 4 bases, with 8 bases between. The DNA for the CDR3 is TGCAGCGTTGAAACAGGGATCACTGAAGCTTTCTTT. Protein: CSVETGITEAFF.

V usage is TRBV6-5 and J usage is TRBJ2-7; 8 bases fit TRBD1. The CDR3 extends over 12 amino acids. The J segment lost 2 bases and the V segment lost 10 bases, leaving 4 bases of the junction unmatched. Germline lookup yields CDR1 MNHEY and CDR2 SVGAGI. CDR3 coding DNA: TGTGCCACGGGACAGGAAGCCTACGAGCAGTACTTC. It codes for CATGQEAYEQYF.

The chain recombines TRBV5-1 with TRBJ1-4, with a tentative D call TRBD1 (5 bases). The CDR3 consists of 13 residues. CDR1 SGHRS and CDR2 YFSETQ come from the germline V gene. Trimming cost V 4 bases and J 7 bases, with 11 bases left between them. The CDR3 bases are TGCGCCAGCAGCGACCCTAGGGGTGAAAAACTGTTTTTT. Translation: CASSDPRGEKLFF.

V is TRBV11-2 and J is TRBJ1-1, with no clear D. The V end lost 3 bases, the J end lost 0 bases, and 14 bases lay between the germline ends. The CDR3 spans 16 residues. Germline V gene lookup returns CDR1 SGHAT and CDR2 FQNNGV. The CDR3 DNA is TGTGCCAGCAGCTTCCCCTCGCCGGGAATGAACACTGAAGCTTTCTTT. Translating it yields CASSFPSPGMNTEAFF.

As DNA, the CDR3 is TGTGCCAGCAGCGTCCACGGAGAAGAGAACACTGAAGCTTTCTTT. It specifies CASSVHGEENTEAFF. The rearrangement joins TRBV9 to TRBJ1-1; no definite D call. The CDR3 runs to 15 residues. Trimming left V 2 bases short and J 1 base short, with 12 bases between. Germline CDR1 SGDLS, CDR2 YYNGEE.

This clone was observed once. V and J are TRBV11-3 and TRBJ2-3; TRBD2 agrees at 13 bases. Germline loops: CDR1 SGHNT, CDR2 YENEEA. The CDR3 contains 16 residues. The J segment lost 0 bases and the V segment lost 3 bases, leaving 0 bases of the junction unmatched. The CDR3 is CASSLTSGRSTDTQYF. In DNA form, the CDR3 reads TGTGCCAGCAGCTTGACTAGCGGGAGGAGCACAGATACGCAGTATTTT.

The J gene is TRBJ1-2, the V gene TRBV5-6; TRBD1 is a possible D gene (6 bases). This CDR3 is built from 15 residues. V lost 0 bases and J 4 bases, leaving 13 bases between the germline ends. CDR1 and CDR2 from the germline V gene are SGHDT and YYEEEE. The CDR3: CASSLEGGAGYGYTF. CDR3 nucleotide sequence: TGTGCCAGCAGCTTGGAAGGGGGGGCTGGCTATGGCTACACCTTC.

The genes are TRBV5-6 and TRBJ1-6, with 9 nucleotides matching TRBD1. The CDR3 consists of 15 residues. Germline CDR1 and CDR2: SGHDT and YYEEEE. V trimming: 2 bases; J trimming: 9 bases; junction bases outside the gene matches: 6. The CDR3 is CASSFGQDRGSPLHF. The CDR3 DNA reads as TGTGCCAGCAGCTTTGGGCAGGACAGGGGTTCACCCCTCCACTTT.

The CDR3 loop is CASSLRGRADEQYF. The DNA of the CDR3 is TGCGCCAGCAGCTTGAGGGGGAGGGCCGATGAGCAGTACTTC. The genes are TRBV5-1 and TRBJ2-7; possibly TRBD2 for D (7 bases). The CDR3 has 14 amino acids. Germline V gene lookup returns CDR1 SGHRS and CDR2 YFSETQ. The V end lost 1 base, the J end lost 7 bases, and 15 bases lay between the germline ends.

J is TRBJ1-1 and V is TRBV5-6; D perhaps matches TRBD1 (6 bases). This CDR3 has 13 amino acids. Looked up from germline, CDR1 is SGHDT and CDR2 is YYEEEE. V dropped 1 base and J dropped 8 bases, with 12 bases sitting between them. The DNA for the CDR3 is TGTGCCAGCAGCTTGAGCACCGGGACAGAAGCTTTCTTT. As protein: CASSLSTGTEAFF. Filled out from reference TRBV5-6 and TRBJ1-1, the complete variable domain reads DAGVTQSPTHLIKTRGQQVTLRCSPKSGHDTVSWYQQALGQGPQFIFQYYEEEERQRGNFPDRFSGHQFPNYSSELNVNALLLGDSALYLCASSLSTGTEAFFGQGTRLTVV.

This chain links TRBV12-3 or TRBV12-4 with TRBJ1-1; no definite D call. The CDR3 has 12 residues. Trimming removed 4 bases at V and 7 bases at J, with 10 bases between. The CDR3 sequence is CASSSIIDEAFF. The DNA of the CDR3 is TGTGCCAGCAGTTCTATCATAGATGAAGCTTTCTTT.

The rearrangement uses TRBV7-8 and TRBJ1-5, with 7 nucleotides matching TRBD1. Germline values: CDR1 SGHVS, CDR2 FQNEAQ. The CDR3 has 15 amino acids. V gave up 5 bases and J gave up 2 bases; unmatched junction bases: 6. As DNA, the CDR3 is TGTGCCAGCAGCCGAACGGACAGGCGCAATCAGCCCCAGCATTTT. This gives the protein CASSRTDRRNQPQHF.

The chain combines TRBV3-1 (or the pseudogene TRBV3-2) with TRBJ2-1, with 9 bases aligning to TRBD1. With 1 base clipped from V and 13 bases from J, the junction kept 8 bases outside the gene matches. The CDR3 consists of 14 residues. CDR1 LGHDT and CDR2 YNNKEL come from the germline V gene (reference sequence). The CDR3, as DNA: TGTGCCAGCAGCCAAGGCGGACAGGGGCTCCCCCAGTTCTTC. As protein: CASSQGGQGLPQFF.

This chain joins TRBV27 and TRBJ1-2; the D gene is possibly TRBD1 (5 bases). Germline CDR1 MNHEY, CDR2 SMNVEV (reference sequence). Trimming removed 4 bases from V and 5 bases from J, with 17 bases in between. The CDR3 totals 15 residues. CDR3 sequence (DNA): TGTGCCAGCAGTTCCCTATCCCCGCCAGGGTATGGCTACACCTTC. This sequence encodes CASSSLSPPGYGYTF.

This clone was picked up one time. The CDR3 bases are TGCGCCAGCAGCTGGCAGACAGGCATGGACACTGAAGCTTTCTTT. This encodes CASSWQTGMDTEAFF. This chain links TRBV5-1 with TRBJ1-1, with a possible D match to TRBD1 (6 bases). The CDR3 runs to 15 residues. The V end was cut by 3 bases, the J end by 3 bases, with 15 bases between. Germline V gene data show CDR1 as SGHRS and CDR2 as YFSETQ. The complete variable domain, with remaining parts taken from reference TRBV5-1 and TRBJ1-1, reads KAGVTQTPRYLIKTRGQQVTLSCSPISGHRSVSWYQQTPGQGLQFLFEYFSETQRNKGNFPGRFSGRQFSNSRSEMNVSTLELGDSALYLCASSWQTGMDTEAFFGQGTRLTVV.

A few counts support this clone. The V and J genes are TRBV12-5 and TRBJ2-2; D possibly corresponds to TRBD2 (5 bases). V lost 11 bases, J lost 0 bases, and 10 bases lay in between. Per the germline V gene, CDR1 is LGHNT and CDR2 is FRNRAP. This CDR3 has 13 residues. CDR3 DNA: TGTGCTCCTTCAGCGGCGAACACCGGGGAGCTGTTTTTT. Translating gives CAPSAANTGELFF.